This T cell receptor (beta chain) stems from a study of blood T cell repertoires in COVID-19. Clones were sequenced by immunoSEQ multiplex PCR, and TCRdb holds only the in-frame ones, with some missing. The repertoire includes some 330,000 clones, about 90% of them detected once, and approximately 1.8% sits in the top ten. V was pared by 0 bases and J by 2 bases, with 9 bases between. In germline, CDR1 is SGHRS, CDR2 YFSETQ. The CDR3 extends over 15 amino acids. Regarding this clone: The same CDR3 can be traced to other DNA sequences in this sample.

What was sequenced was PBMCs or T cells enriched from blood (not recorded which). The chain combines TRBV5-1 with TRBJ2-1; TRBD1 might be the D (6 bases). This receptor was obtained from a man aged 35 to 55 in a cohort exposed to, infected with or recovered from COVID-19 (not recorded which). This CDR3 reads CASSLGGGAYNEQFF. CDR3 nucleotides: TGCGCCAGCAGCTTGGGAGGGGGAGCCTACAATGAGCAGTTCTTC.